The rows below give T cell receptor beta chains drawn from one sample of a study of T cells in narcolepsy. Sequenced by immunoSEQ multiplex PCR; TCRdb stores in-frame clones only, minus some. The sample includes around 32,000 clones, roughly 80% of them seen just once. The sequenced sample consisted of memory (CD45RA-) CD4+ T cells from blood. The source of these receptors is a human donor in good health. Each CDR3 is given with its conserved first and last residue. Fields, in order: V gene, D gene, J gene, clone size, CDR3 protein, CDR3 DNA. A D gene is named only where the DNA matches it firmly. The size field is filled for only some rows; it gives once, few, many or a size class.

v_call: TRBV4-1; d_call: NA; j_call: TRBJ2-3; clone_size: NA; cdr3_aa: CASSLSPPGQLTDTQYF; cdr3_nt: TGCGCCAGCAGCCTATCTCCCCCCGGACAGCTCACAGATACGCAGTATTTT
v_call: TRBV6-5; d_call: NA; j_call: TRBJ2-7; clone_size: NA; cdr3_aa: CASSSTYEQYF; cdr3_nt: TGTGCCAGCAGTTCTACCTACGAGCAGTACTTC
v_call: TRBV4-1; d_call: NA; j_call: TRBJ2-1; clone_size: NA; cdr3_aa: CASSQVLAGFISNEQFF; cdr3_nt: TGCGCCAGCAGCCAAGTTCTGGCAGGGTTTATCTCCAATGAGCAGTTCTTC
v_call: TRBV7-9; d_call: NA; j_call: TRBJ1-1; clone_size: few; cdr3_aa: CASSSLNLVDNTEAFF; cdr3_nt: TGTGCCAGCAGCTCCCTTAATTTAGTGGATAACACTGAAGCTTTCTTT
v_call: TRBV9; d_call: TRBD2; j_call: TRBJ2-2; clone_size: NA; cdr3_aa: CASSSQAGGDGELFF; cdr3_nt: TGTGCCAGCAGCTCCCAAGCGGGGGGGGACGGGGAGCTGTTTTTT
v_call: TRBV2; d_call: NA; j_call: TRBJ1-2; clone_size: NA; cdr3_aa: CASSDEGANYGYTF; cdr3_nt: TGTGCCAGCAGTGACGAGGGGGCTAACTATGGCTACACCTTC
v_call: TRBV7-2; d_call: NA; j_call: TRBJ1-6; clone_size: NA; cdr3_aa: CASSLEGVINSPLHF; cdr3_nt: TGTGCCAGCAGCTTAGAAGGTGTTATCAATTCACCCCTCCACTTT
v_call: TRBV4-2; d_call: TRBD2; j_call: TRBJ2-5; clone_size: NA; cdr3_aa: CASSQAGGAAQYF; cdr3_nt: TGTGCCAGCAGCCAGGCGGGGGGCGCGGCCCAGTACTTC
v_call: TRBV7-9; d_call: NA; j_call: TRBJ1-2; clone_size: NA; cdr3_aa: CASSLARAAYGYTF; cdr3_nt: TGTGCCAGCAGCTTAGCCAGGGCAGCCTATGGCTACACCTTC
v_call: TRBV27; d_call: NA; j_call: TRBJ2-5; clone_size: NA; cdr3_aa: CASTAGPQWGQETQYF; cdr3_nt: TGTGCCAGCACCGCAGGACCACAATGGGGGCAAGAGACCCAGTACTTC
v_call: TRBV19; d_call: NA; j_call: TRBJ2-1; clone_size: NA; cdr3_aa: CASSFGGAKGDEQFF; cdr3_nt: TGTGCCAGTAGTTTCGGAGGGGCGAAGGGTGATGAGCAGTTCTTC
v_call: TRBV30; d_call: TRBD1; j_call: TRBJ1-4; clone_size: NA; cdr3_aa: CAWSPTGTGFEKLFF; cdr3_nt: TGTGCCTGGAGTCCTACCGGGACAGGGTTTGAAAAACTGTTTTTT
v_call: TRBV30; d_call: TRBD2; j_call: TRBJ2-1; clone_size: NA; cdr3_aa: CAWSPWTSGWDARTKEQFF; cdr3_nt: TGTGCCTGGAGTCCATGGACTAGCGGTTGGGACGCCCGGACAAAGGAGCAGTTCTTC
v_call: TRBV19; d_call: NA; j_call: TRBJ1-4; clone_size: NA; cdr3_aa: CASSFRTDNEKLFF; cdr3_nt: TGTGCCAGTAGCTTCAGGACCGATAATGAAAAACTGTTTTTT
v_call: TRBV2; d_call: NA; j_call: TRBJ2-7; clone_size: NA; cdr3_aa: CASRSGTLYSYEQYF; cdr3_nt: TGTGCCAGCAGGTCCGGGACACTTTACTCCTACGAGCAGTACTTC
v_call: TRBV28; d_call: NA; j_call: TRBJ2-3; clone_size: NA; cdr3_aa: CASSTSTGPRTQYF; cdr3_nt: TGTGCCAGCAGTACCTCGACAGGTCCACGAACGCAGTATTTT
v_call: TRBV19; d_call: TRBD1; j_call: TRBJ1-2; clone_size: NA; cdr3_aa: CASRLGQRYGYTF; cdr3_nt: TGTGCCAGTAGGTTGGGACAGCGATATGGCTACACCTTC
v_call: TRBV30; d_call: TRBD1; j_call: TRBJ1-6; clone_size: NA; cdr3_aa: CALGQGEMQSYNSPLHF; cdr3_nt: TGTGCCCTAGGACAGGGCGAAATGCAGTCCTATAATTCACCCCTCCACTTT
v_call: TRBV11-2; d_call: NA; j_call: TRBJ2-5; clone_size: few; cdr3_aa: CASRISGETQYF; cdr3_nt: TGTGCCAGCAGGATCTCCGGGGAGACCCAGTACTTC
v_call: TRBV29-1; d_call: NA; j_call: TRBJ1-5; clone_size: few; cdr3_aa: CSVGRGGNQPQHF; cdr3_nt: TGCAGCGTTGGGCGGGGCGGCAATCAGCCCCAGCATTTT
v_call: TRBV28; d_call: TRBD2; j_call: TRBJ2-3; clone_size: once; cdr3_aa: CASTSGITDTQYF; cdr3_nt: TGTGCCAGCACTAGCGGAATAACAGATACGCAGTATTTT
v_call: TRBV7-8; d_call: NA; j_call: TRBJ1-1; clone_size: NA; cdr3_aa: CASSLAGHTEAFF; cdr3_nt: TGTGCCAGCAGCTTAGCGGGGCACACTGAAGCTTTCTTT
v_call: TRBV5-1; d_call: NA; j_call: TRBJ1-4; clone_size: NA; cdr3_aa: CASSFVSNDEKLFF; cdr3_nt: TGCGCCAGCAGCTTCGTCAGTAATGACGAAAAACTGTTTTTT
v_call: TRBV28; d_call: NA; j_call: TRBJ1-4; clone_size: NA; cdr3_aa: CASSLGGGPNEKLFF; cdr3_nt: TGTGCCAGCAGTTTGGGCGGGGGTCCCAATGAAAAACTGTTTTTT
v_call: TRBV2; d_call: TRBD1; j_call: TRBJ2-2; clone_size: few; cdr3_aa: CASRRQGGGGELFF; cdr3_nt: TGTGCCAGCAGACGACAGGGGGGAGGCGGGGAGCTGTTTTTT
v_call: TRBV28; d_call: TRBD2; j_call: TRBJ2-3; clone_size: NA; cdr3_aa: CASSLTSGGAGTQYF; cdr3_nt: TGTGCCAGCAGTTTAACTAGCGGGGGGGCCGGTACGCAGTATTTT
v_call: TRBV4-2; d_call: TRBD2; j_call: TRBJ2-1; clone_size: NA; cdr3_aa: CASSQELAGYYNEQFF; cdr3_nt: TGTGCCAGCAGCCAGGAACTAGCGGGGTATTACAATGAGCAGTTCTTC
v_call: TRBV7-9; d_call: TRBD1; j_call: TRBJ2-1; clone_size: NA; cdr3_aa: CASSSTGGGYNEQFF; cdr3_nt: TGTGCCAGCAGCTCGACAGGGGGTGGTTACAATGAGCAGTTCTTC
v_call: TRBV10-2; d_call: NA; j_call: TRBJ1-2; clone_size: NA; cdr3_aa: CASSAGRAVLGYTF; cdr3_nt: TGCGCCAGCAGTGCAGGGAGGGCCGTGCTTGGCTACACCTTC
v_call: TRBV7-8; d_call: NA; j_call: TRBJ1-2; clone_size: NA; cdr3_aa: CASSLARTVNPPAGVFYGYTF; cdr3_nt: TGTGCCAGCAGCTTAGCGCGTACGGTAAATCCCCCGGCCGGTGTTTTCTATGGCTACACCTTC
v_call: TRBV4-1; d_call: TRBD2; j_call: TRBJ2-1; clone_size: NA; cdr3_aa: CASSQERLAGGSPYNEQFF; cdr3_nt: TGCGCCAGCAGCCAAGAGCGACTAGCGGGGGGGAGCCCCTACAATGAGCAGTTCTTC
v_call: TRBV6-4; d_call: NA; j_call: TRBJ1-3; clone_size: NA; cdr3_aa: CASSDRTASSGNTIYF; cdr3_nt: TGTGCCAGCAGTGACCGGACGGCAAGCTCTGGAAACACCATATATTTT
v_call: TRBV19; d_call: NA; j_call: TRBJ1-3; clone_size: NA; cdr3_aa: CASSITGSSGNTIYF; cdr3_nt: TGTGCCAGTAGTATCACAGGCAGCTCTGGAAACACCATATATTTT
v_call: TRBV7-2; d_call: NA; j_call: TRBJ2-4; clone_size: medium-sized; cdr3_aa: CASSSWGEVKNIQYF; cdr3_nt: TGTGCCAGCAGCTCCTGGGGAGAGGTCAAAAACATTCAGTACTTC
v_call: TRBV6-1; d_call: TRBD1; j_call: TRBJ1-3; clone_size: NA; cdr3_aa: CASSDWDRLFSGNTIYF; cdr3_nt: TGTGCCAGCAGTGATTGGGACAGGCTGTTTTCTGGAAACACCATATATTTT
v_call: TRBV11-2; d_call: NA; j_call: TRBJ1-5; clone_size: NA; cdr3_aa: CASSLGLTGPNQPQHF; cdr3_nt: TGTGCCAGCAGCTTAGGCCTGACAGGCCCCAATCAGCCCCAGCATTTT
v_call: TRBV19; d_call: TRBD1; j_call: TRBJ1-5; clone_size: NA; cdr3_aa: CASSSRDRAIVGDQPQHF; cdr3_nt: TGTGCCAGTAGTAGCCGGGACAGGGCTATCGTGGGGGATCAGCCCCAGCATTTT
v_call: TRBV7-2; d_call: NA; j_call: TRBJ1-6; clone_size: NA; cdr3_aa: CASSLNAHSPLHF; cdr3_nt: TGTGCCAGCAGCTTAAATGCACACTCACCCCTCCACTTT
v_call: TRBV6-6; d_call: NA; j_call: TRBJ2-7; clone_size: NA; cdr3_aa: CASSYSGLADYEQYF; cdr3_nt: TGTGCCAGCAGTTACTCTGGGCTAGCCGACTACGAGCAGTACTTC
v_call: TRBV6-1; d_call: NA; j_call: TRBJ1-5; clone_size: NA; cdr3_aa: CASSEAKANQPQHF; cdr3_nt: TGTGCCAGCAGTGAAGCTAAAGCCAATCAGCCCCAGCATTTT
v_call: TRBV28; d_call: TRBD1; j_call: TRBJ2-4; clone_size: few; cdr3_aa: CASSSPGGQGNIQYF; cdr3_nt: TGTGCCAGCAGTTCGCCCGGGGGACAGGGTAACATTCAGTACTTC
v_call: TRBV7-6; d_call: TRBD1; j_call: TRBJ2-2; clone_size: NA; cdr3_aa: CASSVGTGNTGELFF; cdr3_nt: TGTGCCAGCAGCGTCGGGACAGGGAACACCGGGGAGCTGTTTTTT